The 16 T cell receptor beta chains below come from one sample, sequenced in a study of shared clonotypes between healthy human individuals. This table comes from immunoSEQ multiplex PCR, and its TCRdb copy is limited to in-frame clones, with some not included. The table includes under 600,000 clones, around 78% detected once. Material: PBMCs. Receptors originate from a middle-aged woman in good health. Some clones in this sample may be carry-over from other donors' samples.

Remarks on this clone: At the DNA level, this CDR3 is encoded by other sequences in the same sample as well. The chain combines TRBV27 with TRBJ2-5; TRBD2 agrees at 14 bases. This CDR3 has 15 residues. The V segment lost 4 bases and the J segment 4 bases; nucleotides outside the gene matches: 2. The germline V gene encodes CDR1 MNHEY and CDR2 SMNVEV (reference sequence). The CDR3 protein is CASSSGTSGRETQYF. As DNA, the CDR3 is TGTGCCAGCAGTTCCGGGACTAGCGGGAGAGAGACCCAGTACTTC.

The rearrangement uses TRBV7-3 and TRBJ1-1; possible D gene TRBD1, 6 bases. CDR3 size: 15 residues. CDR1 is SGHTA, CDR2 FQGTGA, per germline. Between the trimmed V and J ends, which lost 1 base and 1 base, there was a span of 10 bases. The CDR3 here is CASSLRGAGNTEAFF. The CDR3 DNA follows: TGTGCCAGCAGCTTAAGGGGGGCCGGGAACACTGAAGCTTTCTTT.

This clone has ten or more counts. The CDR3, as DNA: TGTGCCAGCAGCGCCTTTGTGACCTACGAGCAGTACTTC. The encoded protein is CASSAFVTYEQYF. The J gene is TRBJ2-7, the V gene TRBV2; no clear D. CDR1 is SNHLY and CDR2 is FYNNEI in the germline V gene. The V and J ends lost 6 bases and 2 bases respectively, with 11 bases between them. The CDR3 extends over 13 amino acids.

The CDR3 loop is CASSQDLRPAVTGSYEQYF. The DNA for the CDR3 is TGCGCCAGCAGCCAAGACCTCCGTCCAGCGGTAACGGGCTCCTACGAGCAGTACTTC. The V and J genes are TRBV4-1 and TRBJ2-7; weak D call: TRBD2 (5 bases). The germline V and J ends were trimmed by 0 bases and 0 bases, with 21 bases remaining between them. CDR3 length: 19 residues. Germline CDR1 MGHRA, CDR2 YSYEKL.

This clone was seen a handful of times. The chain recombines TRBV7-3 with TRBJ2-3, with D unresolved. Deletions cut 1 base from V and 6 bases from J, with 8 bases between. The CDR3 has 13 amino acids. CDR1 SGHTA and CDR2 FQGTGA come from the germline V gene. The DNA of the CDR3 is TGTGCCAGCAGCTTAAGACGCCAGGATACGCAGTATTTT. This gives the protein CASSLRRQDTQYF. Filled out from reference TRBV7-3 and TRBJ2-3, the complete variable domain reads GAGVSQTPSNKVTEKGKYVELRCDPISGHTALYWYRQSLGQGPEFLIYFQGTGAADDSGLPNDRFFAVRPEGSVSTLKIQRTERGDSAVYLCASSLRRQDTQYFGPGTRLTVL.

V usage is TRBV28 and J usage is TRBJ1-4; no clear D gene. Germline loops: CDR1 MDHEN, CDR2 SYDVKM. This CDR3 spans 13 amino acids. V was pared by 6 bases and J by 6 bases, with 11 bases between. CDR3 bases: TGTGCCAGCAGATTCGCCGGGGATGAAAAACTGTTTTTT. This translates into CASRFAGDEKLFF. Full variable domain (rest looked up from reference TRBV28 and TRBJ1-4): DVKVTQSSRYLVKRTGEKVFLECVQDMDHENMFWYRQDPGLGLRLIYFSYDVKMKEKGDIPEGYSVSREKKERFSLILESASTNQTSMYLCASRFAGDEKLFFGSGTQLSVL.

This rearrangement joins TRBV7-3 to TRBJ2-1; unclear D gene. This CDR3 is 15 amino acids long. V lost 5 bases and J 3 bases, leaving 14 bases between the germline ends. CDR1 and CDR2 (germline): SGHTA, FQGTGA. The CDR3 protein is CASSPDPQGYNEQFF. The CDR3, as DNA: TGTGCCAGCAGCCCGGACCCCCAAGGCTACAATGAGCAGTTCTTC.

In its sample, this clone was seen once. The V gene is TRBV2, the J gene TRBJ2-7; TRBD2 agrees at 11 bases. The CDR3 runs 14 residues. Trimming took 5 bases from V and 5 from J; bases not matched to a gene: 5. Germline CDR1 SNHLY, CDR2 FYNNEI. The CDR3, as DNA: TGTGCCAGCAGTCTTAGCGGGAGGGCCAACGAGCAGTACTTC. Translation: CASSLSGRANEQYF.

This rearrangement joins TRBV4-3 to TRBJ2-7; D is uncertain. Trimming left V 1 base short and J 3 bases short, with 28 bases between. The CDR3 totals 20 residues. Germline V lookup: CDR1 LGHNA, CDR2 YSLEER. CDR3 coding DNA: TGCGCCAGCAGCCAAGGGTCCCCTCCTCTTGGCGGTGGGCGACGCTACGAGCAGTACTTC. Its translation: CASSQGSPPLGGGRRYEQYF.

The chain recombines TRBV2 with TRBJ2-7; D assignment may be TRBD1 or TRBD2 (5 bases each). CDR3 size: 14 residues. V was trimmed by 5 bases and J by 7 bases, leaving 18 bases between them. Germline values: CDR1 SNHLY, CDR2 FYNNEI. CDR3 sequence (DNA): TGTGCCAGCAGTAACAGTCTCGGGGACGTAGAGCAGTACTTC. Translation gives CASSNSLGDVEQYF.

The genes are TRBV29-1 and TRBJ2-7, with TRBD2 identical over 10 bases. Germline V CDR1 and CDR2: SQVTM, ANQGSEA. V was clipped by 3 bases and J by 4 bases; unmatched bases: 21. The CDR3 totals 19 residues. CDR3 loop: CSVDERPSGRMTALYEQYF. As DNA, the CDR3 is TGCAGCGTTGATGAACGGCCTAGCGGGAGAATGACGGCCTTATACGAGCAGTACTTC.

The genes are TRBV19 and TRBJ2-7, with D unresolved. Germline-derived CDR1 and CDR2 are LNHDA and SQIVND (reference sequence). The CDR3 sequence is 12 residues long. V shed 5 bases and J shed 2 bases, with 7 bases lying between them. This chain's CDR3 is CASSFEAYEQYF. CDR3 in DNA: TGTGCCAGTAGTTTCGAAGCCTACGAGCAGTACTTC. Filled out from reference TRBV19 and TRBJ2-7, the complete variable domain reads DGGITQSPKYLFRKEGQNVTLSCEQNLNHDAMYWYRQDPGQGLRLIYYSQIVNDFQKGDIAEGYSVSREKKESFPLTVTSAQKNPTAFYLCASSFEAYEQYFGPGTRLTVT.

In this sample, this clone turned up once. This chain connects TRBV6-5 to TRBJ2-7; 9 bases agree with TRBD1. J lost 1 base, V lost 5 bases, and 6 bases had no gene match. The CDR3 is 15 amino acids. The germline V gene encodes CDR1 MNHEY and CDR2 SVGAGI. CDR3 DNA sequence: TGTGCCAGCAGTGCCTGGGACAGGGAGTCCTACGAGCAGTACTTC. It is translated as CASSAWDRESYEQYF.

The V call is TRBV2, the J call TRBJ1-1; 7 nucleotides line up with TRBD1. Germline-derived CDR1 and CDR2 are SNHLY and FYNNEI. V gave up 7 bases and J gave up 4 bases; unmatched junction bases: 9. The CDR3 contains 14 residues. Written as DNA, the CDR3 is TGTGCCAGCACTTTGGGACAGTTCAGCACTGAAGCTTTCTTT. Its translation is CASTLGQFSTEAFF. Filled out from reference TRBV2 and TRBJ1-1, the complete variable domain reads EPEVTQTPSHQVTQMGQEVILRCVPISNHLYFYWYRQILGQKVEFLVSFYNNEISEKSEIFDDQFSVERPDGSNFTLKIRSTKLEDSAMYFCASTLGQFSTEAFFGQGTRLTVV.

This clone was counted only a few times. The J gene is TRBJ1-3, the V gene TRBV5-1; D not certain. Trimming removed 6 bases from V and 4 bases from J, with 11 bases in between. The CDR3 extends over 13 amino acids. Germline V CDR1 and CDR2: SGHRS, YFSETQ. The CDR3 DNA reads TGCGCCAGCACCGTAGGGCAAGGAAACACCATATATTTT. It encodes CASTVGQGNTIYF.

The chain joins TRBV28 to TRBJ2-7; tentatively, D is TRBD2 (5 bases). The CDR3 extends over 11 amino acids. V was pared by 10 bases and J by 0 bases, with 7 bases between. Germline CDR1 is MDHEN and CDR2 is SYDVKM. CDR3 loop: CATLASYEQYF. The CDR3 coding sequence is TGTGCCACCCTAGCCTCCTACGAGCAGTACTTC.